The clone carrying this T cell receptor beta chain came up many times. The data belong to a study of identical twins. MiXCR, run by TCRdb on the 5' RACE reads, gives a single entry per CDR3 protein. This repertoire shows just over 450,000 distinct CDR3 sequences, 13% to 15% found once; its top ten account for about 0.52%. Germline V gene data show CDR1 as SGHAT and CDR2 as FQNNGV. The CDR3 consists of 14 residues. The V gene lost 1 base and the J gene lost 5 bases, with 10 bases spanning the gap. The same data also went into a second study, on yellow fever vaccine responses in identical twins.

The chain has TRBV11-2 and TRBJ2-3; D may be TRBD2 (6 bases). Sequenced material: CD4+ T cells sorted from blood. This clonotype originated in a woman under 30 in good health. CDR3 sequence: CASSLAPGRDTQYF. CDR3 DNA: TGTGCCAGCAGCTTAGCGCCCGGGAGAGATACGCAGTATTTT.